This TCR beta chain comes out of a study of T cells in Graves' hyperthyroidism and ophthalmopathy. Study-wide results and limits: Blood also contained most expanded thyroid clonotypes above 0.001. Ophthalmopathy could be told apart from stable hyperthyroidism with a 13 V-J model.

This clonotype has more than one count but fewer than ten. Antigen unknown. Patients were excluded because of uncontrolled infection, other autoimmune disease, pregnancy or lactation. Using RNA transcripts as the source, TCR beta CDR3 regions were amplified. HTBI primers were employed in a first-round RT-PCR of the TCR CDR3. TCRdb re-analysed the multiplex PCR reads in MiXCR, keeping a single row per CDR3 protein. The sample includes about 510,000 distinct CDR3 sequences, 46% of them seen just once. This CDR3 has 12 residues. Trimming stripped 7 bases from V and 9 bases from J, with 16 bases between. Germline V gene lookup returns CDR1 SQVTM and CDR2 ANQGSEA.

Sequenced input: peripheral blood or thyroid tissue (not recorded which). This chain uses TRBV29-1 with TRBJ1-3; D unclear. This TCR derives from an adult woman with Graves' disease, either hyperthyroidism or ophthalmopathy (not recorded which). CDR3 region: CSARALWGTIYF. Here the CDR3 DNA reads TGCAGCGCCCGGGCCCTGTGGGGCACCATATATTTT. The variable domain in full, completed from reference TRBV29-1 and TRBJ1-3, reads SAVISQKPSRDICQRGTSLTIQCQVDSQVTMMFWYRQQPGQSLTLIATANQGSEATYESGFVIDKFPISRPNLTFSTLTVSNMSPEDSSIYLCSARALWGTIYFGEGSWLTVV.